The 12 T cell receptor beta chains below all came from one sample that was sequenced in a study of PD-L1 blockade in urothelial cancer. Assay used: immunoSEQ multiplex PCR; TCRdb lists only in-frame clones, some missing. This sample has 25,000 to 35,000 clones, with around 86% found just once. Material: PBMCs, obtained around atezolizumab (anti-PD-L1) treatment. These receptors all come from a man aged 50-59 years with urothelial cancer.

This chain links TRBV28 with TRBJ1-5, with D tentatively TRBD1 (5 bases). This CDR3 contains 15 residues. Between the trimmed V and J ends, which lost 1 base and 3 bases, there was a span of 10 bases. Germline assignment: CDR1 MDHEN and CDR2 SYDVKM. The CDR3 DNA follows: TGTGCCAGCAGTTTATCGGGAGGGACCAATCAGCCCCAGCATTTT. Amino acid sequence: CASSLSGGTNQPQHF.

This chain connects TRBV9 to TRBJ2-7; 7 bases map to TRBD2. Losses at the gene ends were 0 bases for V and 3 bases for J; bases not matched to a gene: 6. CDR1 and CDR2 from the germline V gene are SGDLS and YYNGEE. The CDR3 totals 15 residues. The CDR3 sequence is CASSVEASGYYEQYF. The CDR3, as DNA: TGTGCCAGCAGCGTAGAGGCTAGCGGTTACTACGAGCAGTACTTC.

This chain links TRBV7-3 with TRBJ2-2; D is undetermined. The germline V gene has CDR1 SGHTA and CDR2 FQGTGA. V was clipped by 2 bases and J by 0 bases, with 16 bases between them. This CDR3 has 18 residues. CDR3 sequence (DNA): TGTGCCAGCAGCTTATATGGCGGCCCGTTGTCGAACACCGGGGAGCTGTTTTTT. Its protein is CASSLYGGPLSNTGELFF. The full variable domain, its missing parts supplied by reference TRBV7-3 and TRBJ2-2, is GAGVSQTPSNKVTEKGKYVELRCDPISGHTALYWYRQSLGQGPEFLIYFQGTGAADDSGLPNDRFFAVRPEGSVSTLKIQRTERGDSAVYLCASSLYGGPLSNTGELFFGEGSRLTVL.

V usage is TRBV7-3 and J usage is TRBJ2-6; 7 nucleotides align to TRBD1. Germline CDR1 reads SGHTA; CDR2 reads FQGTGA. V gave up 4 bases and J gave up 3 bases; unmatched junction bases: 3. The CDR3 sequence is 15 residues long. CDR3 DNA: TGTGCCAGCAGCTCGGACAGGAGTGGGGCCAACGTCCTGACTTTC. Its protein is CASSSDRSGANVLTF. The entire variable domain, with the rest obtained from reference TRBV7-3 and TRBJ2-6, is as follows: GAGVSQTPSNKVTEKGKYVELRCDPISGHTALYWYRQSLGQGPEFLIYFQGTGAADDSGLPNDRFFAVRPEGSVSTLKIQRTERGDSAVYLCASSSDRSGANVLTFGAGSRLTVL.

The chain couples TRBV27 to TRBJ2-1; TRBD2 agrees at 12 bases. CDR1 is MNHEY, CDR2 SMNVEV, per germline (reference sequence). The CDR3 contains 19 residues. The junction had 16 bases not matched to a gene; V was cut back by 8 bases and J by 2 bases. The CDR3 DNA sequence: TGTGCCAGCCGGAGAACTAGCGGGAGGACTATAATAACCTACAATGAGCAGTTCTTC. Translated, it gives CASRRTSGRTIITYNEQFF.

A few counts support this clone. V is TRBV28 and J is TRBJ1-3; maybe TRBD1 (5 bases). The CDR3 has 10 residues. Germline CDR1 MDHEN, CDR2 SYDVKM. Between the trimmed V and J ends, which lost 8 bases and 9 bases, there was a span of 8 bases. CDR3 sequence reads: CASGGGTIYF. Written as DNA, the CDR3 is TGTGCCAGCGGGGGGGGCACCATATATTTT.

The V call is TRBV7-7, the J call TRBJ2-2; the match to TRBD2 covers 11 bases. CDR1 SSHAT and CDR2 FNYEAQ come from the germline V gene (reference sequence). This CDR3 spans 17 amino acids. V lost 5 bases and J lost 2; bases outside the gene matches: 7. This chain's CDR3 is CASSHRTSGYNTGELFF. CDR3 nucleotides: TGTGCCAGCAGCCACAGGACTAGCGGGTATAACACCGGGGAGCTGTTTTTT. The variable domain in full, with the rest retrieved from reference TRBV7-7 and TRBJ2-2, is GAGVSQSPRYKVTKRGQDVTLRCDPISSHATLYWYQQALGQGPEFLTYFNYEAQPDKSGLPSDRFSAERPEGSISTLTIQRTEQRDSAMYRCASSHRTSGYNTGELFFGEGSRLTVL.

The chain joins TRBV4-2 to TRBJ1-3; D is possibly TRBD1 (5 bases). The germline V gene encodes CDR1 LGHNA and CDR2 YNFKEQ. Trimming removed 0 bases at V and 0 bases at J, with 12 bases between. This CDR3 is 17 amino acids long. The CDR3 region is CASSQDMPGGSGNTIYF. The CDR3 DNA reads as TGTGCCAGCAGCCAAGACATGCCGGGGGGCTCTGGAAACACCATATATTTT.

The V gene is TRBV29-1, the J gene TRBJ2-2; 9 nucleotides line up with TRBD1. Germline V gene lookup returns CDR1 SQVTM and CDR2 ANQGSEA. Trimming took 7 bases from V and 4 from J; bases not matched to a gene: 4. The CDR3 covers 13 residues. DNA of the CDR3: TGCAGCGGACAGACAGGGGGCACCGGGGAGCTGTTTTTT. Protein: CSGQTGGTGELFF.

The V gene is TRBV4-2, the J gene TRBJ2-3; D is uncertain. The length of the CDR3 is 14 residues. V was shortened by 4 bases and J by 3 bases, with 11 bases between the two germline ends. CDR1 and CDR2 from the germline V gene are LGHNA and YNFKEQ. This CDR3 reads CASSRSSGTDTQYF. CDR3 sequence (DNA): TGTGCCAGCAGCCGGTCGTCGGGTACAGATACGCAGTATTTT.

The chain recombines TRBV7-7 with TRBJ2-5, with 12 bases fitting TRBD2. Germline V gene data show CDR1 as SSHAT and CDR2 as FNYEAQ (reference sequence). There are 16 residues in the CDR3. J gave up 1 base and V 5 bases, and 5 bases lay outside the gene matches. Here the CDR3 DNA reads TGTGCCAGCAGCCTCAGGACTAGCGGGACCCAAGAGACCCAGTACTTC. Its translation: CASSLRTSGTQETQYF.

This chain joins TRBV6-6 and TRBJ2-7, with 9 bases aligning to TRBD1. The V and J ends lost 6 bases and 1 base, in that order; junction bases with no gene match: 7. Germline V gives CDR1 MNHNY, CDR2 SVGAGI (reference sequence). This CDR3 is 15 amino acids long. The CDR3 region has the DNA TGTGCCAGCAGCAAACAGGGGGCAATTTCCTACGAGCAGTACTTC. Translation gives CASSKQGAISYEQYF.